This entry features one T cell receptor (beta chain) sequence. J gave up 6 bases and V 4 bases, and 6 bases lay outside the gene matches. Germline V gene lookup returns CDR1 SGHDN and CDR2 FVKESK. CDR3 length: 15 residues. These data come from a study of blood T cell repertoires in COVID-19. TCRdb keeps only in-frame clones here, not all; method: immunoSEQ multiplex PCR. The sample includes about 120,000 clones, approximately 90% seen only once; the top ten take approximately 27%. J is TRBJ2-1 and V is TRBV14; 10 bases fit TRBD2. The TCR comes from a man between 70 and 80 years old with active or convalescent COVID-19. Source material: peripheral blood. The DNA for the CDR3 is TGTGCCAGCAGCCCGCTAGCGGGAGATAGCAATGAGCAGTTCTTC. Translation gives CASSPLAGDSNEQFF.